These 24 T cell receptor beta chains share one sample of origin, sequenced in a study of blood T cell repertoires in COVID-19. TCRdb's table, derived via immunoSEQ multiplex PCR, lists solely in-frame clones and lacks some. Of 30,000 to 35,000 clones listed, about 94% are singletons. Sequenced material: peripheral blood. The source of these receptors is a human donor in a cohort sampled during active COVID-19.

The chain has TRBV19 and TRBJ2-7; the D gene is possibly TRBD1 (7 bases). This CDR3 is built from 14 residues. V was pared by 3 bases and J by 6 bases, with 15 bases between. CDR1 and CDR2 from the germline V gene are LNHDA and SQIVND (reference sequence). Written as DNA, the CDR3 is TGTGCCAGTAGTATGACAGCAGGGGGGCGCGAGCAGTACTTC. Translated, it gives CASSMTAGGREQYF.

This chain joins TRBV10-1 and TRBJ2-1; 13 nucleotides align to TRBD2. CDR1 is WNHNN and CDR2 is SYGVQD in the germline V gene (reference sequence). The CDR3 consists of 20 residues. Trimming removed 6 bases from V and 5 bases from J; junction bases left unmatched: 19. CDR3 residues: CASRKRDGGTSGKLNNEQFF. CDR3 coding DNA: TGCGCCAGCAGGAAACGGGACGGCGGGACTAGCGGGAAACTAAACAATGAGCAGTTCTTC.

This clone appeared a single time. The V and J genes are TRBV7-9 and TRBJ2-2, with no clear D. The CDR3 has 16 amino acids. Trimming stripped 1 base from V and 5 bases from J, with 14 bases between. Germline CDR1 reads SEHNR; CDR2 reads FQNEAQ (reference sequence). The CDR3 is CASSLVRLGDTGELFF. The CDR3, as DNA: TGTGCCAGCAGCTTAGTTCGGCTAGGAGATACCGGGGAGCTGTTTTTT.

The chain has TRBV7-9 and TRBJ1-1; a possible D gene is TRBD1 (6 bases). Deletions cut 5 bases from V and 5 bases from J, with 18 bases between. Germline loops: CDR1 SEHNR, CDR2 FQNEAQ (reference sequence). The CDR3 runs 15 residues. The CDR3 here is CASSPKTGRQTEAFF. The CDR3 DNA is TGTGCCAGCAGCCCCAAAACAGGGCGGCAGACTGAAGCTTTCTTT.

The chain joins TRBV4-1 to TRBJ1-1, with D uncertain. Between the trimmed V and J ends, which lost 7 bases and 0 bases, there was a span of 12 bases. The CDR3 covers 14 residues. Germline CDR1 is MGHRA and CDR2 is YSYEKL. The CDR3 nucleotides are TGCGCCAGCAAGGGAGGCACTATGAACACTGAAGCTTTCTTT. Translation gives CASKGGTMNTEAFF.

This chain joins TRBV5-4 and TRBJ2-2; maybe TRBD1 (5 bases). The CDR3 covers 13 residues. Trimming took 4 bases from V and 6 from J, leaving 10 bases between them. Germline CDR1 is SGHNT and CDR2 is YYREEE (reference sequence). CDR3 coding DNA: TGTGCCAGCAGCCAAGACAGTGCCGGGGAGCTGTTTTTT. As protein: CASSQDSAGELFF. Looking up the rest from reference TRBV5-4 and TRBJ2-2 gives the full variable domain: ETGVTQSPTHLIKTRGQQVTLRCSSQSGHNTVSWYQQALGQGPQFIFQYYREEENGRGNFPPRFSGLQFPNYSSELNVNALELDDSALYLCASSQDSAGELFFGEGSRLTVL.

This chain connects TRBV3-1 (or the pseudogene TRBV3-2) to TRBJ1-2; D call uncertain. V dropped 0 bases and J dropped 4 bases, with 9 bases sitting between them. The germline V gene has CDR1 LGHDT and CDR2 YNNKEL (reference sequence). This CDR3 region has 14 residues. The CDR3 spells CASSQDLRSYGYTF. The CDR3, as DNA: TGTGCCAGCAGCCAAGATCTGAGATCCTATGGCTACACCTTC.

To note about this clone: Other DNA sequences from this sample encode an identical CDR3 as well. The chain combines TRBV18 with TRBJ2-3, with 10 bases that match TRBD1. Germline V gives CDR1 KGHSH, CDR2 LQKENI. The ends lost 6 bases at V and 6 bases at J; junction bases unmatched: 12. The CDR3 contains 16 residues. CDR3 coding DNA: TGTGCCAGCTCGCCGATACGGACAGGGGGGGACGATACGCAGTATTTT. Its protein product is CASSPIRTGGDDTQYF.

This chain joins TRBV6-1 and TRBJ1-5, with D maybe TRBD1 (6 bases). CDR1 MNHNS and CDR2 SASEGT come from the germline V gene. This CDR3 has 16 amino acids. V lost 0 bases and J 7 bases, leaving 16 bases between the germline ends. Here the CDR3 reads CASSEAQGWVGQPQHF. The CDR3 region has the DNA TGTGCCAGCAGTGAAGCGCAGGGGTGGGTGGGACAGCCCCAGCATTTT.

The rearrangement uses TRBV7-9 and TRBJ2-1; D may be TRBD2 (7 bases). Germline V lookup: CDR1 SEHNR, CDR2 FQNEAQ (reference sequence). V lost 1 base and J lost 0, with 10 bases in between. There are 16 residues in the CDR3. The CDR3 DNA reads as TGTGCCAGCAGCTTAGGAGGGGGGGGCTCCTACAATGAGCAGTTCTTC. Encoded protein: CASSLGGGGSYNEQFF.

This clone is medium-sized by share. The chain is built from TRBV27 and TRBJ2-2, with TRBD2 matching 9 bases. CDR1 MNHEY and CDR2 SMNVEV come from the germline V gene (reference sequence). The CDR3 runs 13 residues. The V gene end was trimmed by 5 bases and the J gene end by 5 bases; junction bases not matched to a gene: 0. In nucleotides, the CDR3 is TGTGCCAGCAGTCTAGCGGGGACCGGGGAGCTGTTTTTT. It is translated as CASSLAGTGELFF.

CDR3 nucleotide sequence: TGTGCCAGCAGGGGGCAGAGTAATTCACCCCTCCACTTT. It encodes CASRGQSNSPLHF. The chain uses TRBV7-9 and TRBJ1-6; D is perhaps TRBD1 (5 bases). This CDR3 has 13 amino acids. The V gene lost 6 bases and the J gene lost 6 bases, with 9 bases spanning the gap. CDR1 is SEHNR and CDR2 is FQNEAQ in the germline V gene (reference sequence).

The chain has TRBV24-1 and TRBJ2-1; 9 bases match TRBD2. Trimming took 5 bases from V and 9 from J; bases not matched to a gene: 7. Per germline, CDR1 KGHDR and CDR2 SFDVKD. The CDR3 is 14 residues long. Here the CDR3 reads CATSASGRIREQFF. CDR3 in DNA: TGTGCCACCAGTGCGAGCGGGAGGATCCGTGAGCAGTTCTTC.

This chain connects TRBV5-6 to TRBJ2-7; 7 bases agree with TRBD2. Looked up from germline, CDR1 is SGHDT and CDR2 is YYEEEE. J lost 0 bases, V lost 4 bases, and 4 bases had no gene match. The CDR3 has 14 residues. CDR3: CASSPGGGSYEQYF. The CDR3 nucleotides are TGTGCCAGCAGCCCTGGGGGGGGCTCCTACGAGCAGTACTTC.

V and J are TRBV19 and TRBJ1-6; D gene uncertain. Germline-derived CDR1 and CDR2 are LNHDA and SQIVND (reference sequence). The CDR3 runs to 16 residues. The V gene lost 4 bases and the J gene lost 4 bases, with 14 bases spanning the gap. The CDR3 loop reads CASSTTPQVYNSPLHF. CDR3 nucleotides: TGTGCCAGTAGTACCACCCCGCAGGTGTATAATTCACCCCTCCACTTT.

The chain links TRBV14 to TRBJ2-7; 16 bases are a match to TRBD2. The CDR3 is 19 residues long. V gave up 4 bases and J gave up 3 bases; unmatched junction bases: 12. The germline CDR1 and CDR2 sequences are SGHDN and FVKESK. CDR3 protein: CASSLSGTSGRGFYYEQYF. In DNA form, the CDR3 reads TGTGCCAGCAGCCTTTCCGGGACTAGCGGGAGGGGTTTCTACTACGAGCAGTACTTC. The full variable domain, completed using reference TRBV14 and TRBJ2-7, is EAGVTQFPSHSVIEKGQTVTLRCDPISGHDNLYWYRRVMGKEIKFLLHFVKESKQDESGMPNNRFLAERTGGTYSTLKVQPAELEDSGVYFCASSLSGTSGRGFYYEQYFGPGTRLTVT.

The sample holds a few counts of this clone. The chain couples TRBV3-1 (or the pseudogene TRBV3-2) to TRBJ2-7; 8 nucleotides agree with TRBD2. J gave up 7 bases and V 3 bases, and 14 bases lay outside the gene matches. The CDR3 runs 16 residues. Germline CDR1 LGHDT, CDR2 YNNKEL (reference sequence). CDR3 protein: CASSHATWAGGREQYF. CDR3 DNA: TGTGCCAGCAGCCACGCGACTTGGGCGGGAGGACGGGAGCAGTACTTC.

V usage is TRBV27 and J usage is TRBJ2-7; a possible D gene is TRBD2 (5 bases). In germline, CDR1 is MNHEY, CDR2 SMNVEV (reference sequence). The length of the CDR3 is 13 residues. The V end was cut by 5 bases, the J end by 2 bases, with 10 bases between. For the CDR3, the DNA is TGTGCCAGCAGTCCGGGATTTACCTACGAGCAGTACTTC. It specifies CASSPGFTYEQYF.

This clone was recorded once. The gene calls are TRBV2 and TRBJ1-2; 9 bases map to TRBD1. Germline V gene sequence: CDR1 SNHLY, CDR2 FYNNEI. Trimming at V came to 6 bases and at J to 4 bases, leaving 6 bases not matched to a gene. This CDR3 is 14 amino acids long. The CDR3 nucleotides read TGTGCCAGCAGCCGGGACAGGGTTCCCTATGGCTACACCTTC. It specifies CASSRDRVPYGYTF.

The chain links TRBV28 to TRBJ2-7; maybe TRBD1 (6 bases). CDR3 size: 15 residues. V lost 5 bases and J lost 2, with 16 bases in between. Germline CDR1 MDHEN, CDR2 SYDVKM. The CDR3 bases are TGTGCCAGCAGTCAAGGGACATCAATTGCCTACGAGCAGTACTTC. Its protein is CASSQGTSIAYEQYF.

V and J are TRBV6-6 and TRBJ1-1; TRBD1 might be the D (6 bases). Germline CDR1 is MNHNY and CDR2 is SVGAGI (reference sequence). The CDR3 is made up of 13 amino acids. Trimming took off 6 bases at V and 3 bases at J, with 11 bases between the two ends. CDR3 protein: CASSRTVHTEAFF. The CDR3 DNA reads TGTGCCAGCAGCCGGACAGTTCACACTGAAGCTTTCTTT.

The gene calls are TRBV11-2 and TRBJ2-7, with D possibly being TRBD2 (5 bases). Trimming took 3 bases from V and 3 from J, leaving 15 bases between them. Germline V CDR1 and CDR2: SGHAT, FQNNGV. This CDR3 comprises 15 residues. The CDR3, as DNA: TGTGCCAGCAGCTTTTTTGGGAGCATTATCTACGAGCAGTACTTC. The encoded protein is CASSFFGSIIYEQYF.

This clone was observed a handful of times. The chain joins TRBV11-2 to TRBJ1-6, with 8 positions matching TRBD1. The CDR3 is 15 amino acids. CDR1 SGHAT and CDR2 FQNNGV come from the germline V gene. Trimming cost V 5 bases and J 9 bases; bases outside gene matches: 9. The CDR3 DNA reads TGTGCCAGCAGCGTATCCGGGACAGGAGGTTCACCCCTCCACTTT. Protein: CASSVSGTGGSPLHF.

The chain links TRBV6-1 to TRBJ1-3, with D unclear. Between the trimmed V and J ends, which lost 1 base and 2 bases, there was a span of 18 bases. Germline V lookup: CDR1 MNHNS, CDR2 SASEGT. There are 18 residues in the CDR3. The CDR3 is CASSEEFAAALAGNTIYF. CDR3 nucleotides: TGTGCCAGCAGTGAAGAGTTCGCGGCGGCATTAGCTGGAAACACCATATATTTT.